One and the same sample provided the 29 T cell receptor beta chains below, sequenced in a study of beta chain features in type 1 diabetes. Expressed TCRB transcripts were sequenced because the entire RNA isolate underwent reverse transcription. Libraries were prepared by immunoSEQ multiplex PCR; TCRdb keeps only in-frame clonotypes and omits some of them. The sample lists approximately 470,000 clones, roughly 31% occurring once. The sequenced material came from naive CD4+ T cells from blood. These receptors were collected from a man between 18 and 29 years old in good health.

The sample holds a few counts of this clone. The V and J genes are TRBV7-8 and TRBJ1-2; no firm D call. This CDR3 is 13 amino acids long. Germline CDR1 SGHVS, CDR2 FQNEAQ. Trimming cost V 1 base and J 8 bases, with 11 bases left between them. CDR3 loop: CASSLVTWGGYTF. The CDR3 DNA follows: TGTGCCAGCAGCTTAGTTACGTGGGGAGGCTACACCTTC.

The chain is built from TRBV9 and TRBJ2-1, with no clear D. This CDR3 has 15 amino acids. Germline assignment: CDR1 SGDLS and CDR2 YYNGEE. V was pared by 0 bases and J by 0 bases, with 7 bases between. CDR3 loop: CASSVGSTSYNEQFF. The CDR3 DNA is TGTGCCAGCAGCGTAGGAAGCACCTCCTACAATGAGCAGTTCTTC.

This rearrangement joins TRBV29-1 to TRBJ2-1; no reliable D call. Germline V CDR1 and CDR2: SQVTM, ANQGSEA. V lost 1 base and J lost 2, with 9 bases in between. The CDR3 totals 14 residues. Here the CDR3 reads CSVEAPAPYNEQFF. DNA for the CDR3: TGCAGCGTTGAAGCCCCAGCACCCTACAATGAGCAGTTCTTC.

J is TRBJ2-7 and V is TRBV10-3; 10 nucleotides align to TRBD1. J gave up 6 bases and V 10 bases, and 9 bases lay outside the gene matches. Germline assignment: CDR1 ENHRY and CDR2 SYGVKD. This CDR3 is built from 13 residues. The CDR3 nucleotides are TGTGCCACGTACCAGGGACAGGGGCTCGAGCAGTACTTC. This gives the protein CATYQGQGLEQYF.

The CDR3 reads CASSPQVTDRETQYF. Written as DNA, the CDR3 is TGTGCCAGCAGCCCTCAGGTGACGGATCGAGAGACCCAGTACTTC. The genes are TRBV6-5 and TRBJ2-5; D gene uncertain. The length of the CDR3 is 15 residues. Per germline, CDR1 MNHEY and CDR2 SVGAGI. V was cut by 6 bases and J by 4 bases, with 18 bases left in between.

The gene calls are TRBV29-1 and TRBJ1-4; 11 nucleotides line up with TRBD1. Germline V gene lookup returns CDR1 SQVTM and CDR2 ANQGSEA. V gave up 6 bases and J gave up 3 bases; unmatched junction bases: 6. This CDR3 has 15 residues. The CDR3 bases are TGCAGCGTCACCGGGACAGGGGGTTCTAATGAAAAACTGTTTTTT. Translated, it gives CSVTGTGGSNEKLFF.

The chain uses TRBV6-6 and TRBJ2-4; 9 positions agree with TRBD1. V trimming: 9 bases; J trimming: 2 bases; junction bases outside the gene matches: 8. The length of the CDR3 is 15 residues. Germline lookup yields CDR1 MNHNY and CDR2 SVGAGI (reference sequence). The CDR3 DNA is TGTGCCAGTTCCGGACAGGGGTTAACCAAAAACATTCAGTACTTC. Translating it yields CASSGQGLTKNIQYF.

This rearrangement joins TRBV18 to TRBJ1-2, with D possibly matching TRBD1 (6 bases). V was cut by 6 bases and J by 5 bases, with 19 bases left in between. There are 15 residues in the CDR3. Per germline, CDR1 KGHSH and CDR2 LQKENI. CDR3 DNA: TGTGCCAGCTCGCCTGGAGGGGGTTACTATTATGGCTACACCTTC. It translates to CASSPGGGYYYGYTF.

This clone was observed a few times. The sample contains more than one DNA sequence encoding this CDR3. The CDR3 loop reads CASSSSGSTDTQYF. The CDR3 DNA follows: TGTGCCAGTAGTTCCAGCGGGAGCACAGATACGCAGTATTTT. The rearrangement joins TRBV19 to TRBJ2-3; D possibly corresponds to TRBD2 (6 bases). This CDR3 comprises 14 residues. V gave up 5 bases and J gave up 0 bases, with 9 bases separating them. CDR1 is LNHDA, CDR2 SQIVND, per germline (reference sequence). The variable domain in full, with the rest retrieved from reference TRBV19 and TRBJ2-3, is DGGITQSPKYLFRKEGQNVTLSCEQNLNHDAMYWYRQDPGQGLRLIYYSQIVNDFQKGDIAEGYSVSREKKESFPLTVTSAQKNPTAFYLCASSSSGSTDTQYFGPGTRLTVL.

This clone turned up a few times. V is TRBV7-8 and J is TRBJ2-7; D is undetermined. Germline values: CDR1 SGHVS, CDR2 FQNEAQ. Trimming stripped 3 bases from V and 3 bases from J, with 15 bases between. CDR3 length equals 15 residues. The CDR3, as DNA: TGTGCCAGCAGCTTCCCCTCGCGTAGCAGCTACGAGCAGTACTTC. Translating it yields CASSFPSRSSYEQYF.

The chain has TRBV9 and TRBJ2-5; the match to TRBD1 covers 9 bases. Germline CDR1 SGDLS, CDR2 YYNGEE. This CDR3 comprises 17 residues. V was clipped by 0 bases and J by 1 base; unmatched bases: 7. The CDR3 sequence is CASSVGVGQGSQETQYF. The CDR3 DNA reads as TGTGCCAGCAGCGTAGGTGTGGGACAGGGAAGCCAAGAGACCCAGTACTTC.

The chain joins TRBV7-2 to TRBJ2-7, with D possibly being TRBD2 (6 bases). Germline CDR1 reads SGHTA; CDR2 reads FQGNSA. This CDR3 region has 14 residues. V lost 1 base, J lost 5 bases, and 12 bases lay in between. Here the CDR3 DNA reads TGTGCCAGCAGCTTAGACGGGAGTGGGGACGAGCAGTACTTC. Its translation: CASSLDGSGDEQYF.

The chain links TRBV28 to TRBJ2-3; 7 positions agree with TRBD2. The CDR3 is made up of 15 amino acids. Germline CDR1 MDHEN, CDR2 SYDVKM. The junction had 12 bases not matched to a gene; V was cut back by 5 bases and J by 7 bases. In nucleotides, the CDR3 is TGTGCCAGCAGTCTCCAGTCTGGGGGGGTACATACGCAGTATTTT. This codes for CASSLQSGGVHTQYF.

Only a few counts were recorded for this clone. The chain links TRBV28 to TRBJ1-1; D is undetermined. The CDR3 length is 11 residues. The V gene's germline CDR1 is MDHEN and CDR2 SYDVKM. Deletions cut 2 bases from V and 5 bases from J, with 3 bases between. This CDR3 is CASSLRTEAFF. CDR3 sequence (DNA): TGTGCCAGCAGTTTACGGACTGAAGCTTTCTTT.

The rearrangement uses TRBV27 and TRBJ2-6; D ambiguous. Per germline, CDR1 MNHEY and CDR2 SMNVEV (reference sequence). V was clipped by 4 bases and J by 0 bases, with 10 bases between them. The CDR3 covers 16 residues. The chain's CDR3 is CASSSRTVSGANVLTF. The CDR3 nucleotides read TGTGCCAGCAGTTCCCGAACAGTCTCTGGGGCCAACGTCCTGACTTTC.

This sequence joins TRBV7-9 and TRBJ2-7; D is undetermined. The CDR3 runs 12 residues. From germline, CDR1 is SEHNR and CDR2 FQNEAQ (reference sequence). V lost 3 bases and J lost 3, with 6 bases in between. CDR3 nucleotide sequence: TGTGCCAGCAGCTTGGAGTACTACGAGCAGTACTTC. Amino acids: CASSLEYYEQYF.

This sequence joins TRBV7-2 and TRBJ2-7; 7 bases are shared with TRBD2. Looked up from germline, CDR1 is SGHTA and CDR2 is FQGNSA. Losses at the gene ends were 4 bases for V and 3 bases for J; bases not matched to a gene: 6. CDR3 length: 14 amino acids. This CDR3 reads CASSSGGSGYEQYF. The CDR3 DNA follows: TGTGCCAGCAGCTCGGGGGGATCGGGCTACGAGCAGTACTTC.

V and J are TRBV5-4 and TRBJ2-7; 12 positions match TRBD2. Trimming at V came to 4 bases and at J to 0 bases, leaving 17 bases not matched to a gene. This CDR3 spans 20 amino acids. The germline V gene encodes CDR1 SGHNT and CDR2 YYREEE (reference sequence). CDR3 nucleotides: TGTGCCAGCAGCCCCTGGACTAGCGGGACATACCAGCGTAGCTCCTACGAGCAGTACTTC. Protein sequence: CASSPWTSGTYQRSSYEQYF.

A few counts support this clone. The sample holds other DNA sequences that translate to the same CDR3. The genes are TRBV28 and TRBJ1-2, with unresolved D. Germline CDR1 is MDHEN and CDR2 is SYDVKM. The V end was cut by 4 bases, the J end by 4 bases, with 7 bases between. The CDR3 spans 12 residues. Here the CDR3 reads CASSWSGYGYTF. In DNA, the CDR3 is TGTGCCAGCAGTTGGTCGGGCTATGGCTACACCTTC.

This chain joins TRBV6-5 and TRBJ2-1; D is unclear. Germline-derived CDR1 and CDR2 are MNHEY and SVGAGI. The CDR3 totals 16 residues. Deletions cut 2 bases from V and 0 bases from J, with 11 bases between. CDR3 residues: CASSYKWSSSYNEQFF. In DNA form, the CDR3 reads TGTGCCAGCAGTTACAAGTGGAGTAGCTCCTACAATGAGCAGTTCTTC.

The chain is built from TRBV7-2 and TRBJ2-3; D is unclear. This CDR3 region has 12 residues. V was cut by 5 bases and J by 10 bases, with 13 bases left in between. Per the germline V gene, CDR1 is SGHTA and CDR2 is FQGNSA. The CDR3 loop reads CASSLGWTAQYF. In DNA, the CDR3 is TGTGCCAGCAGCCTAGGTTGGACCGCGCAGTATTTT.

The chain uses TRBV30 and TRBJ2-2; D not resolved. V lost 1 base and J lost 7, with 10 bases in between. CDR3 length: 13 residues. CDR1 GTSNPN and CDR2 SVGIG come from the germline V gene (reference sequence). In nucleotides, the CDR3 is TGTGCCTGGAGTGCTAGGAGCAGCGGGGAGCTGTTTTTT. As protein: CAWSARSSGELFF.

The sample holds a few counts of this clone. V usage is TRBV30 and J usage is TRBJ1-5; 7 bases are shared with TRBD1. Germline CDR1 reads GTSNPN; CDR2 reads SVGIG (reference sequence). Trimming took 4 bases from V and 7 from J; bases not matched to a gene: 7. CDR3 length equals 13 residues. The CDR3 DNA reads as TGTGCCTGGACCCTAACACAGGGGCAGCCCCAGCATTTT. Its protein product is CAWTLTQGQPQHF.

The table lists this clone with a few counts. The V and J genes are TRBV30 and TRBJ2-7; 7 nucleotides agree with TRBD2. J lost 0 bases, V lost 1 base, and 3 bases had no gene match. The CDR3 totals 14 residues. CDR1 is GTSNPN and CDR2 is SVGIG in the germline V gene (reference sequence). This CDR3 is CAWSEGGSSYEQYF. The CDR3 region has the DNA TGTGCCTGGAGTGAGGGCGGGAGCTCCTACGAGCAGTACTTC.

This clone was picked up a small number of times. This chain uses TRBV11-2 with TRBJ2-1; no clear D. The CDR3 length is 13 residues. Trimming shortened V by 8 bases and J by 3 bases, and 11 bases separated the two germline ends. CDR1 and CDR2 from the germline V gene are SGHAT and FQNNGV. The CDR3 reads CASGLSGYNEQFF. Written as DNA, the CDR3 is TGTGCCAGCGGTCTGTCGGGCTACAATGAGCAGTTCTTC.

In this sample, this clone turned up a few times. The chain recombines TRBV29-1 with TRBJ2-1; 11 nucleotides line up with TRBD2. This CDR3 spans 17 amino acids. Trimming took 2 bases from V and 7 from J; bases not matched to a gene: 13. Per the germline V gene, CDR1 is SQVTM and CDR2 is ANQGSEA. The CDR3 DNA follows: TGCAGCGTTGAAAGGCTAGCGGGAGGCGACATGGGAAATGAGCAGTTCTTC. This codes for CSVERLAGGDMGNEQFF.

This clone showed up just a few times. V is TRBV6-6 and J is TRBJ2-3, with D possibly being TRBD2 (6 bases). The germline V gene encodes CDR1 MNHNY and CDR2 SVGAGI (reference sequence). The ends were cut back, 6 bases at V and 1 base at J, with 11 bases in the middle. There are 14 residues in the CDR3. The CDR3 DNA reads TGTGCCAGCAGCTGGGACTTGGGCACAGATACGCAGTATTTT. This codes for CASSWDLGTDTQYF.

This clone has more than one count but fewer than ten. The sample carries other DNA sequences with the same CDR3. The chain links TRBV7-2 to TRBJ2-7, with D possibly being TRBD2 (6 bases). V gave up 1 base and J gave up 2 bases, with 9 bases separating them. In germline, CDR1 is SGHTA, CDR2 FQGNSA. This CDR3 contains 14 residues. Here the CDR3 DNA reads TGTGCCAGCAGCTTAGAGGCGGGGCCCTACGAGCAGTACTTC. It codes for CASSLEAGPYEQYF.

This clone was counted only a few times. The CDR3 bases are TGTGCCACCAGCAGCGGGACAGGCGGGAGCAATCAGCCCCAGCATTTT. Translation gives CATSSGTGGSNQPQHF. The chain is built from TRBV15 and TRBJ1-5; the match to TRBD1 covers 8 bases. Germline V CDR1 and CDR2: LNHNV, YYDKDF (reference sequence). The CDR3 spans 16 residues. V dropped 3 bases and J dropped 1; count of bases not matched to a gene: 5.